Presented here are 13 T cell receptor beta chains from one specimen sequenced in a study of blood T cell repertoires in COVID-19 (dated by TCRdb to the early 2020s). Preparation of the library involved the immunoSEQ multiplex PCR assay. Here the immuneACCESS table is served through TCRdb, limited to in-frame sequences with V and J called. Missing clones are a known gap in these copies; in checked studies unresolved V genes cover under half, and the rest lacks a known reason. Recorded for this sample are 100,000 to 120,000 clones; 87% of them occurred a single time. The ten largest clones take up around 4.4% of the sample. The sample consisted of peripheral blood. These receptors were collected from a human donor in a cohort sampled during active COVID-19.

The rearrangement links TRBV28 to TRBJ1-2; 8 nucleotides agree with TRBD1. The V gene's germline CDR1 is MDHEN and CDR2 SYDVKM. The junction had 4 bases not matched to a gene; V was cut back by 6 bases and J by 4 bases. CDR3 length: 13 residues. The CDR3 reads CASRTGVAYGYTF. In DNA form, the CDR3 reads TGTGCCAGCAGGACAGGGGTCGCCTATGGCTACACCTTC.

The chain couples TRBV27 to TRBJ2-7; tentatively, D is TRBD2 (6 bases). The CDR3 is 10 residues long. The V gene lost 6 bases and the J gene lost 10 bases, with 10 bases spanning the gap. Per germline, CDR1 MNHEY and CDR2 SMNVEV (reference sequence). The CDR3 loop reads CASSRDSQYF. In nucleotides, the CDR3 is TGTGCCAGCAGCCGGGACTCCCAGTACTTC.

The DNA of the CDR3 is TGTGCCAGCAGCTTGGTACAGTTAAGCACAGATACGCAGTATTTT. Its protein is CASSLVQLSTDTQYF. This chain uses TRBV5-6 with TRBJ2-3; the D is unclear. This CDR3 is 15 amino acids long. Germline loops: CDR1 SGHDT, CDR2 YYEEEE. Between the trimmed V and J ends, which lost 0 bases and 0 bases, there was a span of 8 bases.

The chain uses TRBV24-1 and TRBJ2-3; maybe TRBD1 (6 bases). CDR3 length equals 13 residues. V gave up 2 bases and J gave up 11 bases, with 13 bases separating them. The V gene's germline CDR1 is KGHDR and CDR2 SFDVKD. CDR3 region: CATSDSRGPGQYF. The CDR3 DNA sequence: TGTGCCACCAGTGATTCCAGGGGCCCAGGGCAGTATTTT.

The gene calls are TRBV6-2 or TRBV6-3 and TRBJ1-2; the match to TRBD1 covers 9 bases. The germline V gene has CDR1 MNHEY and CDR2 SVGEGT. The CDR3 loop spans 16 amino acids. V shed 6 bases, J shed 3 bases, and the junction held 11 bases outside the gene matches. DNA for the CDR3: TGTGCCAGCAGCCCCTCTGGGGACAGGGTTGACTATGGCTACACCTTC. Encoded protein: CASSPSGDRVDYGYTF.

The chain recombines TRBV30 with TRBJ1-6, with no clear D. The germline V and J ends were trimmed by 0 bases and 0 bases, with 6 bases remaining between them. Germline-derived CDR1 and CDR2 are GTSNPN and SVGIG (reference sequence). The CDR3 length is 15 residues. For the CDR3, the DNA is TGTGCCTGGAGTGTAACGGGCTCCTATAATTCACCCCTCCACTTT. Translation: CAWSVTGSYNSPLHF. Supplemented by reference TRBV30 and TRBJ1-6, the full variable domain reads SQTIHQWPATLVQPVGSPLSLECTVEGTSNPNLYWYRQAAGRGLQLLFYSVGIGQISSEVPQNLSASRPQDRQFILSSKKLLLSDSGFYLCAWSVTGSYNSPLHFGNGTRLTVT.

CDR3 nucleotides: TGTGCCAGTAGTAGGGACAGGGGGGCGAACACCGGGGAGCTGTTTTTT. Protein sequence: CASSRDRGANTGELFF. J is TRBJ2-2 and V is TRBV19, with 11 nucleotides matching TRBD1. The V and J ends lost 4 bases and 0 bases, in that order; junction bases with no gene match: 1. The CDR3 consists of 16 residues. Germline V CDR1 and CDR2: LNHDA, SQIVND (reference sequence). The whole variable domain, remainder taken from reference TRBV19 and TRBJ2-2, is DGGITQSPKYLFRKEGQNVTLSCEQNLNHDAMYWYRQDPGQGLRLIYYSQIVNDFQKGDIAEGYSVSREKKESFPLTVTSAQKNPTAFYLCASSRDRGANTGELFFGEGSRLTVL.

The chain combines TRBV11-3 with TRBJ2-2; TRBD2 matches at 8 bases. The CDR3 is made up of 14 amino acids. Germline CDR1 and CDR2: SGHNT and YENEEA. The J segment lost 5 bases and the V segment lost 7 bases, leaving 6 bases of the junction unmatched. For the CDR3, the DNA is TGTGCCAGCACCGCGGGGGGTCAAACCGGGGAGCTGTTTTTT. Residues: CASTAGGQTGELFF.

The V gene is TRBV5-1, the J gene TRBJ2-1, with D perhaps matching TRBD1 (5 bases). Germline V gene data show CDR1 as SGHRS and CDR2 as YFSETQ. Trimming removed 0 bases at V and 2 bases at J, with 9 bases between. This CDR3 has 15 amino acids. The CDR3: CASSLVGAPYNEQFF. CDR3 nucleotides: TGCGCCAGCAGCTTGGTAGGGGCGCCCTACAATGAGCAGTTCTTC.

The V gene is TRBV7-9, the J gene TRBJ1-1; D is uncertain. The CDR3 is made up of 14 amino acids. Trimming left V 7 bases short and J 0 bases short, with 12 bases between. Germline V gene sequence: CDR1 SEHNR, CDR2 FQNEAQ (reference sequence). DNA of the CDR3: TGTGCCAGCACTCACGACTTGGTGAACACTGAAGCTTTCTTT. Amino acid sequence: CASTHDLVNTEAFF.

The table lists this clone with a count of one. The V call is TRBV6-5, the J call TRBJ1-1, with a possible D match to TRBD1 (5 bases). CDR1 and CDR2 from the germline V gene are MNHEY and SVGAGI. Trimming left V 4 bases short and J 5 bases short, with 11 bases between. This CDR3 region has 13 residues. The CDR3 DNA is TGTGCCAGCAGTTTACCGGGGGGTACTGAAGCTTTCTTT. Translating gives CASSLPGGTEAFF.

The chain recombines TRBV5-5 with TRBJ1-4; D is uncertain. Looked up from germline, CDR1 is SGHKS and CDR2 is YYEKEE (reference sequence). Trimming took 4 bases from V and 5 from J, leaving 15 bases between them. The CDR3 runs 15 residues. CDR3 region: CASSNPGNSNEKLFF. The CDR3 DNA sequence: TGTGCCAGCAGCAACCCGGGGAATTCCAATGAAAAACTGTTTTTT.

This sequence joins TRBV29-1 and TRBJ1-1; D unclear. The length of the CDR3 is 13 residues. Trimming shortened V by 7 bases and J by 1 base, and 13 bases separated the two germline ends. Looked up from germline, CDR1 is SQVTM and CDR2 is ANQGSEA. The CDR3 spells CSATGSENTEAFF. The CDR3, as DNA: TGCAGCGCTACTGGCAGCGAGAACACTGAAGCTTTCTTT.